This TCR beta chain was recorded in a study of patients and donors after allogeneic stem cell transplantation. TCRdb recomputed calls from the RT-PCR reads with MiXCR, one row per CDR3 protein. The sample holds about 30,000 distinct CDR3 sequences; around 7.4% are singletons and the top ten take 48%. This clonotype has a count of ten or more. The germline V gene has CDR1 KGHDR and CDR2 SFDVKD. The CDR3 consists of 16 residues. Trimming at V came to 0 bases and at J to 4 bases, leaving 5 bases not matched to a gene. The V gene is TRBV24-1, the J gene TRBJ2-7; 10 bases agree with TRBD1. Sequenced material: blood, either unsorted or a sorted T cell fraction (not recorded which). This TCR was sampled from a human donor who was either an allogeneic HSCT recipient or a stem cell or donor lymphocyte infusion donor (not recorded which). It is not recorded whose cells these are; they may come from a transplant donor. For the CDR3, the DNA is TGTGCCACCAGTGATTTGTACCGGGACAGGGGTTACGAGCAGTACTTC. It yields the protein CATSDLYRDRGYEQYF.